The 21 T cell receptor beta chains presented below share a single source sample, sequenced in a study of shared clonotypes between healthy human individuals (dated by TCRdb to 2020 to 2022). The library was generated by the immunoSEQ multiplex PCR assay. In its TCRdb copy, this immuneACCESS table keeps in-frame sequences only and misses some clones. Where compared with another copy, unresolved V genes explain less than half of these, and the others have no known cause. For this sample the table gives about a million clones, of which roughly 72% were detected only once. About 1.5% of the sample goes to the ten largest clones. Specimen: memory CD4+ T cells sorted from blood. The cell subset or site label corresponds to: CD45RA-negative fraction. The receptors derive from a man younger than 30 in good health.

V and J are TRBV7-2 and TRBJ1-2; unclear D gene. Germline assignment: CDR1 SGHTA and CDR2 FQGNSA. The CDR3 runs to 12 residues. V lost 1 base and J lost 7, with 7 bases in between. CDR3 nucleotides: TGTGCCAGCAGCTTAGTTCGTAGTGGCTACACCTTC. Translated: CASSLVRSGYTF.

The V and J genes are TRBV5-1 and TRBJ2-3; TRBD2 agrees at 7 bases. The V and J ends lost 4 bases and 0 bases, in that order; junction bases with no gene match: 5. The CDR3 has 15 residues. The germline V gene encodes CDR1 SGHRS and CDR2 YFSETQ. The CDR3 bases are TGCGCCAGCAGCCGTCTAGCGGCAAGCACAGATACGCAGTATTTT. It is translated as CASSRLAASTDTQYF. The whole variable domain, remainder taken from reference TRBV5-1 and TRBJ2-3, is KAGVTQTPRYLIKTRGQQVTLSCSPISGHRSVSWYQQTPGQGLQFLFEYFSETQRNKGNFPGRFSGRQFSNSRSEMNVSTLELGDSALYLCASSRLAASTDTQYFGPGTRLTVL.

The rearrangement uses TRBV29-1 and TRBJ2-7; 8 nucleotides align to TRBD2. This CDR3 has 14 residues. With V trimmed by 4 bases and J by 4 bases, 9 bases remained unmatched. Germline CDR1 SQVTM, CDR2 ANQGSEA. CDR3 sequence: CSVVIRGGRYEQYF. As DNA, the CDR3 is TGCAGCGTTGTTATCCGGGGGGGCCGGTACGAGCAGTACTTC.

The chain links TRBV15 to TRBJ1-1, with D hard to call. In germline, CDR1 is LNHNV, CDR2 YYDKDF (reference sequence). V lost 5 bases, J lost 5 bases, and 18 bases lay in between. The CDR3 sequence is 15 residues long. The CDR3 nucleotides are TGTGCCACCAGCCAAGAGCGGGCGCTGGGGACTGAAGCTTTCTTT. Its translation is CATSQERALGTEAFF. The variable domain in full, completed from reference TRBV15 and TRBJ1-1, reads DAMVIQNPRYQVTQFGKPVTLSCSQTLNHNVMYWYQQKSSQAPKLLFHYYDKDFNNEADTPDNFQSRRPNTSFCFLDIRSPGLGDTAMYLCATSQERALGTEAFFGQGTRLTVV.

The chain links TRBV2 to TRBJ1-5; D gene ambiguous. The germline gives CDR1 SNHLY, CDR2 FYNNEI. V lost 4 bases and J 8 bases, leaving 12 bases between the germline ends. CDR3 length equals 13 residues. CDR3 in DNA: TGTGCCAGCAGTGTGGGAGGGTTGAAGCCCCAGCATTTT. Encoded protein: CASSVGGLKPQHF.

The V call is TRBV5-1, the J call TRBJ2-6; D not resolved. Trimming took 4 bases from V and 0 from J, leaving 11 bases between them. Germline CDR1 reads SGHRS; CDR2 reads YFSETQ. The CDR3 totals 16 residues. The CDR3: CASSQGSSSGANVLTF. DNA for the CDR3: TGCGCCAGCAGCCAAGGTTCTTCCTCTGGGGCCAACGTCCTGACTTTC.

This chain uses TRBV6-6 with TRBJ1-1, with a possible D match to TRBD1 (5 bases). This CDR3 is 14 amino acids long. Deletions cut 5 bases from V and 4 bases from J, with 14 bases between. Germline V gene data show CDR1 as MNHNY and CDR2 as SVGAGI (reference sequence). CDR3 sequence (DNA): TGTGCCAGCAGTCTACGGGGAGGGGCCACTGAAGCTTTCTTT. Encoded protein: CASSLRGGATEAFF.

V is TRBV5-6 and J is TRBJ2-7; tentative D call: TRBD2 (6 bases). CDR3 size: 16 residues. Looked up from germline, CDR1 is SGHDT and CDR2 is YYEEEE. Trimming took 2 bases from V and 6 from J, leaving 21 bases between them. The CDR3 DNA reads as TGTGCCAGCAGCTTACCCCGAACTAGCTTGGGCTGCGAGCAGTACTTC. Translation gives CASSLPRTSLGCEQYF.

Concerning this clone: The same CDR3 is also encoded by other DNA sequences in this sample. This chain connects TRBV20-1 to TRBJ2-5; D might be TRBD2 (6 bases). The germline V gene encodes CDR1 DFQATT and CDR2 SNEGSKA (reference sequence). The CDR3 extends over 11 amino acids. The germline V and J ends were trimmed by 6 bases and 5 bases, with 10 bases remaining between them. CDR3 DNA: TGCAGTGCGACTAGGGCGGAGACCCAGTACTTC. This encodes CSATRAETQYF.

The CDR3 loop reads CASSEGGYNSPLHF. The CDR3 bases are TGTGCCAGCAGTGAAGGCGGGTATAATTCACCCCTCCACTTT. The chain carries TRBV6-1 and TRBJ1-6; D unresolved. V lost 1 base, J lost 4 bases, and 5 bases lay in between. From germline, CDR1 is MNHNS and CDR2 SASEGT. This CDR3 has 14 residues.

The chain joins TRBV11-2 to TRBJ2-5; TRBD2 matches 12 bases. Trimming took 3 bases from V and 1 from J; bases not matched to a gene: 3. Germline V gene sequence: CDR1 SGHAT, CDR2 FQNNGV. The CDR3 loop spans 16 amino acids. CDR3 protein: CASSFRTSGAQETQYF. For the CDR3, the DNA is TGTGCCAGCAGCTTTCGGACTAGCGGGGCCCAAGAGACCCAGTACTTC.

The V gene is TRBV11-2, the J gene TRBJ1-2, with D unresolved. The CDR3 is made up of 17 amino acids. Trimming took off 3 bases at V and 8 bases at J, with 25 bases between the two ends. CDR1 SGHAT and CDR2 FQNNGV come from the germline V gene. In DNA, the CDR3 is TGTGCCAGCAGCTTTCTCGGTGCGTCAATCTCCCAATGGGGCTACACCTTC. Amino acids: CASSFLGASISQWGYTF.

Concerning this clone: This may be a read error, as it is one base from a much larger clone. Additional DNA sequences in this sample encode the identical CDR3. The rearrangement uses TRBV6-6 and TRBJ2-5, with D perhaps matching TRBD2 (6 bases). The CDR3 runs 12 residues. The V gene lost 2 bases and the J gene lost 5 bases, with 6 bases spanning the gap. Per germline, CDR1 MNHNY and CDR2 SVGAGI (reference sequence). The CDR3 loop is CASSYGGETQYF. In DNA form, the CDR3 reads TGTGCCAGCAGTTACGGGGGGGAGACCCAGTACTTC.

There are a few counts of this clone. V and J are TRBV5-6 and TRBJ2-7; 7 bases map to TRBD1. The germline gives CDR1 SGHDT, CDR2 YYEEEE. The CDR3 spans 14 residues. With 5 bases clipped from V and 0 bases from J, the junction kept 5 bases outside the gene matches. The CDR3 spells CASRRQGFSYEQYF. CDR3 DNA sequence: TGTGCCAGCAGACGACAGGGATTCTCCTACGAGCAGTACTTC.

This rearrangement joins TRBV25-1 to TRBJ2-6, with D hard to call. V was shortened by 6 bases and J by 4 bases, with 10 bases between the two germline ends. Germline loops: CDR1 MGHDK, CDR2 SYGVNS. This CDR3 region has 14 residues. The CDR3 sequence: CASSTSSGANVLTF. In nucleotides, the CDR3 is TGTGCCAGCAGCACAAGTAGCGGGGCCAACGTCCTGACTTTC.

Regarding this clone: Other nucleotide sequences in the sample specify the same CDR3. J is TRBJ2-7 and V is TRBV6-6, with D uncertain. Germline loops: CDR1 MNHNY, CDR2 SVGAGI (reference sequence). CDR3 length equals 11 residues. V lost 5 bases and J 4 bases, leaving 6 bases between the germline ends. The CDR3 here is CASSPQYEQYF. The CDR3 DNA reads as TGTGCCAGCAGTCCACAATACGAGCAGTACTTC.

The chain links TRBV6-5 to TRBJ2-3; D is unresolved. The CDR3 contains 14 residues. Trimming pared 2 bases from V and 0 bases from J, leaving 6 bases between. Germline V gives CDR1 MNHEY, CDR2 SVGAGI. CDR3 sequence: CASSYGISTDTQYF. CDR3 bases: TGTGCCAGCAGTTACGGGATTAGCACAGATACGCAGTATTTT.

On this clone: This sample also contains other DNA sequences that code for the same CDR3. This chain's CDR3 is CASSLAGGGETQYF. DNA of the CDR3: TGTGCCAGCAGCTTGGCGGGGGGCGGAGAGACCCAGTACTTC. The V and J genes are TRBV5-4 and TRBJ2-5, with D maybe TRBD2 (7 bases). The ends were cut back, 0 bases at V and 4 bases at J, with 10 bases in the middle. Germline assignment: CDR1 SGHNT and CDR2 YYREEE (reference sequence). The CDR3 length is 14 residues.

The chain uses TRBV6-5 and TRBJ2-7, with TRBD1 as a possible D gene (5 bases). The length of the CDR3 is 14 residues. V lost 5 bases, J lost 3 bases, and 14 bases lay in between. Per the germline V gene, CDR1 is MNHEY and CDR2 is SVGAGI. DNA for the CDR3: TGTGCCAGCAGTCCCGACAGATCTTTCTACGAGCAGTACTTC. This codes for CASSPDRSFYEQYF.

This rearrangement joins TRBV6-1 to TRBJ2-7; no reliable D call. The V end was cut by 4 bases, the J end by 3 bases, with 13 bases between. The CDR3 covers 14 residues. From germline, CDR1 is MNHNS and CDR2 SASEGT. The CDR3 reads CASSVYRGSYEQYF. CDR3 sequence (DNA): TGTGCCAGCAGTGTGTACAGAGGAAGCTACGAGCAGTACTTC.

The gene calls are TRBV10-3 and TRBJ2-5; D may be TRBD1 or TRBD2 (5 bases each). The CDR3 is 14 residues long. The V end lost 2 bases, the J end lost 5 bases, and 12 bases lay between the germline ends. Looked up from germline, CDR1 is ENHRY and CDR2 is SYGVKD. For the CDR3, the DNA is TGTGCCATCAGTGAGGGGGCTAGCTGGGAGACCCAGTACTTC. It translates to CAISEGASWETQYF.